These 25 T cell receptor beta chains originate from one sample sequenced in a study of blood T cell repertoires in COVID-19. Assay: immunoSEQ multiplex PCR; the TCRdb copy retains only in-frame clones and omits some. This sample has some 200,000 clones; roughly 85% occur once, and the top ten carry 2.4%. The sample consisted of peripheral blood. The origin of the receptors is an older woman with COVID-19, enrolled during active disease.

Comment on this clone: Germline and junction disagree at one end, which may indicate a read error. The chain employs TRBV7-7 and TRBJ2-2; D ambiguous. The CDR3 loop spans 14 amino acids. Germline V gene lookup returns CDR1 SSHAT and CDR2 FNYEAQ (reference sequence). CDR3 sequence: CASSSGGNTGELFF. In DNA form, the CDR3 reads TGTGCTAGCAGCTCTGGCGGGAACACCGGGGAGCTGTTTTTT.

V and J are TRBV3-1 (or the pseudogene TRBV3-2) and TRBJ2-7; D possibly corresponds to TRBD2 (5 bases). This CDR3 is built from 13 residues. Germline CDR1 is LGHDT and CDR2 is YNNKEL (reference sequence). V gave up 4 bases and J gave up 5 bases, with 12 bases separating them. Here the CDR3 reads CASSRSGGNEQYF. The CDR3 DNA reads TGTGCCAGCAGCCGCAGCGGCGGAAACGAGCAGTACTTC.

This chain's CDR3 is CASSRDSYTGELFF. The CDR3 DNA sequence: TGTGCCAGCAGCCGGGACTCCTACACCGGGGAGCTGTTTTTT. V usage is TRBV7-3 and J usage is TRBJ2-2; possible D gene TRBD2, 6 bases. The V end was cut by 5 bases, the J end by 3 bases, with 10 bases between. Germline assignment: CDR1 SGHTA and CDR2 FQGTGA. This CDR3 region has 14 residues.

The table lists this clone with a count of one. The chain carries TRBV30 and TRBJ2-1, with 15 bases lining up with TRBD2. The CDR3 has 14 amino acids. Germline values: CDR1 GTSNPN, CDR2 SVGIG (reference sequence). V shed 8 bases, J shed 10 bases, and the junction held 9 bases outside the gene matches. DNA of the CDR3: TGTGCCAGAGGATCGGGACTAGCGGGAGGCGAGCAGTTCTTC. As protein: CARGSGLAGGEQFF.

This chain uses TRBV14 with TRBJ1-1, with D perhaps matching TRBD1 (6 bases). The CDR3 sequence is 13 residues long. V dropped 1 base and J dropped 4 bases, with 7 bases sitting between them. Germline V lookup: CDR1 SGHDN, CDR2 FVKESK. The CDR3: CASSQVTGTEAFF. CDR3 coding DNA: TGTGCCAGCAGCCAAGTGACAGGCACTGAAGCTTTCTTT.

This rearrangement joins TRBV2 to TRBJ1-2, with D possibly TRBD1 on 6 matching bases. The CDR3 is 13 amino acids. V was shortened by 9 bases and J by 5 bases, with 16 bases between the two germline ends. Germline values: CDR1 SNHLY, CDR2 FYNNEI. The CDR3 is CASGQIRDYGYTF. The CDR3, as DNA: TGTGCCAGTGGACAGATTCGAGATTATGGCTACACCTTC.

The chain combines TRBV5-1 with TRBJ2-3; TRBD2 might be the D (5 bases). Germline V gene data show CDR1 as SGHRS and CDR2 as YFSETQ. This CDR3 is 14 amino acids long. The germline V and J ends were trimmed by 4 bases and 2 bases, with 11 bases remaining between them. As DNA, the CDR3 is TGCGCCAGCAGCCACAGCGGTCCCACAGATACGCAGTATTTT. Translating it yields CASSHSGPTDTQYF.

The chain uses TRBV2 and TRBJ2-1; 8 bases are a match to TRBD1. The CDR3 sequence is 11 residues long. Trimming took 6 bases from V and 13 from J; bases not matched to a gene: 5. Looked up from germline, CDR1 is SNHLY and CDR2 is FYNNEI. The CDR3 here is CASRGQASQFF. In DNA, the CDR3 is TGTGCCAGCAGGGGACAGGCGAGCCAGTTCTTC.

The chain has TRBV12-2 and TRBJ1-6. TRBV12-2 is a pseudogene locus. The CDR3 extends over 16 amino acids. The CDR3 DNA reads TGTGCAAGTCGCTTAGAGGAGGGAAATTGGGATTCACCCCTCCACTTT. Protein sequence: CASRLEEGNWDSPLHF.

The genes are TRBV7-9 and TRBJ1-3; TRBD1 is a possible D gene (5 bases). This CDR3 has 14 residues. Germline V gene lookup returns CDR1 SEHNR and CDR2 FQNEAQ (reference sequence). V was clipped by 5 bases and J by 0 bases, with 8 bases between them. CDR3 amino acids: CASSGGNSGNTIYF. The CDR3 DNA reads as TGTGCCAGCAGCGGGGGGAACTCTGGAAACACCATATATTTT.

In this sample, this clone turned up once. This chain links TRBV30 with TRBJ2-3; TRBD2 might be the D (5 bases). V was pared by 0 bases and J by 8 bases, with 12 bases between. The CDR3 is 13 residues long. Germline CDR1 GTSNPN, CDR2 SVGIG (reference sequence). The CDR3 loop reads CAWSVMGAGTQYF. CDR3 in DNA: TGTGCCTGGAGTGTAATGGGCGCGGGTACGCAGTATTTT.

The CDR3 protein is CASTPGQARYGYTF. The CDR3 DNA is TGTGCCAGTACTCCGGGACAGGCTCGATATGGCTACACCTTC. The chain combines TRBV19 with TRBJ1-2, with TRBD1 matching 8 bases. V lost 7 bases, J lost 5 bases, and 9 bases stayed unmatched. Germline CDR1 and CDR2: LNHDA and SQIVND (reference sequence). CDR3 size: 14 residues.

V and J are TRBV28 and TRBJ1-5; no clear D gene. The germline V and J ends were trimmed by 4 bases and 0 bases, with 4 bases remaining between them. Germline lookup yields CDR1 MDHEN and CDR2 SYDVKM. This CDR3 has 13 residues. For the CDR3, the DNA is TGTGCCAGCAGTTCCTATAGCAATCAGCCCCAGCATTTT. Its protein is CASSSYSNQPQHF.

The chain links TRBV19 to TRBJ1-1; 8 nucleotides line up with TRBD1. V trimming: 3 bases; J trimming: 4 bases; junction bases outside the gene matches: 7. The CDR3 length is 15 residues. The germline V gene has CDR1 LNHDA and CDR2 SQIVND (reference sequence). Here the CDR3 DNA reads TGTGCCAGTAGTATTAGCTGGACAGGGCCCACTGAAGCTTTCTTT. Amino acid sequence: CASSISWTGPTEAFF.

Points on this clone: Germline and junction disagree at one end, which may indicate a read error. This sequence joins TRBV7-2 and TRBJ1-1; D is uncertain. This CDR3 is built from 12 residues. Germline V CDR1 and CDR2: SGHTA, FQGNSA. CDR3 coding DNA: TGTGTCAGCAGCGAGACACTGACTGAAGCTTTCTTT. Protein: CVSSETLTEAFF.

V is TRBV18 and J is TRBJ2-5; possibly TRBD2 for D (5 bases). Trimming pared 2 bases from V and 5 bases from J, leaving 9 bases between. Germline-derived CDR1 and CDR2 are KGHSH and LQKENI. This CDR3 contains 13 residues. The CDR3 loop is CASSPNSGETQYF. The CDR3 nucleotides read TGTGCCAGCTCACCAAACTCGGGGGAGACCCAGTACTTC.

The rearrangement joins TRBV11-2 to TRBJ1-6; D gene ambiguous. From germline, CDR1 is SGHAT and CDR2 FQNNGV. With 6 bases removed from V and 8 bases from J, the gap between germline ends came to 14 bases. The length of the CDR3 is 14 residues. The DNA of the CDR3 is TGTGCCAGCAGACCGGCCTGGAGGGATTCACCCCTCCACTTT. Protein product: CASRPAWRDSPLHF.

The CDR3 DNA is TGTGCCAGCTGGAGGGGGACAGGGGTTTTAGATACGCAGTATTTT. Translating gives CASWRGTGVLDTQYF. The gene calls are TRBV6-5 and TRBJ2-3; 10 bases map to TRBD1. Germline values: CDR1 MNHEY, CDR2 SVGAGI. CDR3 length equals 15 residues. V lost 8 bases to trimming and J lost 5 bases; unmatched junction nucleotides: 10.

This clone appeared once. V is TRBV30 and J is TRBJ2-7, with D possibly being TRBD1 (5 bases). CDR1 and CDR2 from the germline V gene are GTSNPN and SVGIG (reference sequence). The CDR3 has 15 amino acids. V was pared by 2 bases and J by 0 bases, with 14 bases between. The CDR3 DNA reads TGTGCCTGGAGTCCATGGGCAGGGTACTCCTACGAGCAGTACTTC. This codes for CAWSPWAGYSYEQYF. The full variable domain, rest sourced from reference TRBV30 and TRBJ2-7, is SQTIHQWPATLVQPVGSPLSLECTVEGTSNPNLYWYRQAAGRGLQLLFYSVGIGQISSEVPQNLSASRPQDRQFILSSKKLLLSDSGFYLCAWSPWAGYSYEQYFGPGTRLTVT.

The chain has TRBV6-1 and TRBJ1-2, with 7 nucleotides matching TRBD1. J lost 4 bases, V lost 0 bases, and 5 bases had no gene match. The CDR3 length is 15 residues. CDR1 and CDR2 (germline): MNHNS, SASEGT. The chain's CDR3 is CASSEAFGQVYGYTF. In DNA form, the CDR3 reads TGTGCCAGCAGTGAAGCCTTCGGACAGGTCTATGGCTACACCTTC.

This rearrangement joins TRBV6-2 or TRBV6-3 to TRBJ2-1; D possibly corresponds to TRBD1 (7 bases). Trimming took off 6 bases at V and 1 base at J, with 19 bases between the two ends. In germline, CDR1 is MNHEY, CDR2 SVGEGT. CDR3 length: 17 residues. CDR3 DNA sequence: TGTGCCAGCAGCAGACAGGAGGGGGCCTGGTCCTACAATGAGCAGTTCTTC. This encodes CASSRQEGAWSYNEQFF.

This sequence joins TRBV7-2 and TRBJ2-1; TRBD1 is a possible D gene (6 bases). Per germline, CDR1 SGHTA and CDR2 FQGNSA. V lost 4 bases to trimming and J lost 8 bases, with 27 bases between them. The CDR3 sequence is 18 residues long. The CDR3 DNA follows: TGTGCCAGCAGCTCCCCCTCCTGGACAGTGGGGACCTTGGATGAGCAGTTCTTC. Its protein is CASSSPSWTVGTLDEQFF.

This sequence joins TRBV5-6 and TRBJ1-1, with D perhaps TRBD1 (5 bases). Germline lookup yields CDR1 SGHDT and CDR2 YYEEEE. This CDR3 is 15 amino acids long. Trimming stripped 4 bases from V and 4 bases from J, with 17 bases between. CDR3 nucleotides: TGTGCCAGCAGCGAAGGGACTTATCGGGGCACTGAAGCTTTCTTT. Its protein is CASSEGTYRGTEAFF. Drawing the rest from reference TRBV5-6 and TRBJ1-1, the complete variable domain is DAGVTQSPTHLIKTRGQQVTLRCSPKSGHDTVSWYQQALGQGPQFIFQYYEEEERQRGNFPDRFSGHQFPNYSSELNVNALLLGDSALYLCASSEGTYRGTEAFFGQGTRLTVV.

The V and J genes are TRBV7-2 and TRBJ1-6; D gene uncertain. The germline V gene has CDR1 SGHTA and CDR2 FQGNSA. The CDR3 runs to 16 residues. Trimming took 3 bases from V and 6 from J, leaving 15 bases between them. The CDR3, as DNA: TGTGCCAGCAGCTTTCGTCCGGTTTATGGTAATTCACCCCTCCACTTT. It is translated as CASSFRPVYGNSPLHF.

The rearrangement links TRBV4-1 to TRBJ2-7; D might be TRBD1 (6 bases). This CDR3 has 17 residues. Germline V gene lookup returns CDR1 MGHRA and CDR2 YSYEKL. V was cut by 4 bases and J by 5 bases, with 24 bases left in between. In DNA, the CDR3 is TGCGCCAGCAGCCGATCAATTGTCAGGGGTCCCCCACACGAGCAGTACTTC. Amino acid sequence: CASSRSIVRGPPHEQYF.